These 14 T cell receptor beta chains came from one sample sequenced in a study of early T cells in non-severe SARS-CoV-2 infection. From the 5' RACE reads, TCRdb called clonotypes with MiXCR, one entry per CDR3 protein. The profile shows tens of thousands of distinct CDR3 sequences, about 12% of them singletons. Sequenced sample: whole blood. The source of these receptors is an adult who was a healthcare worker with PCR-confirmed SARS-CoV-2 infection or an uninfected control (not recorded which).

This clonotype was seen at least ten times. The chain is built from TRBV2 and TRBJ1-5, with D possibly matching TRBD1 (5 bases). The CDR3 runs to 14 residues. The germline V gene has CDR1 SNHLY and CDR2 FYNNEI. V dropped 3 bases and J dropped 3 bases, with 9 bases sitting between them. CDR3 in amino acids: CASSDWGPNQPQHF. In DNA form, the CDR3 reads TGTGCCAGCAGTGATTGGGGACCCAATCAGCCCCAGCATTTT.

DNA of the CDR3: TGTGCCAGCAGCTTGGAAGGCACTGAAGCTTTCTTT. This translates into CASSLEGTEAFF. The chain employs TRBV5-5 and TRBJ1-1; D gene ambiguous. V was trimmed by 0 bases and J by 4 bases, leaving 4 bases between them. The CDR3 covers 12 residues. In germline, CDR1 is SGHKS, CDR2 YYEKEE (reference sequence).

This chain uses TRBV12-3 or TRBV12-4 with TRBJ1-6; TRBD1 aligns across 10 bases. V lost 6 bases, J lost 5 bases, and 4 bases stayed unmatched. The CDR3 runs to 15 residues. CDR3 nucleotide sequence: TGTGCCAGCAGGGGACAGGGGATAAATAATTCACCCCTCCACTTT. Translated: CASRGQGINNSPLHF.

The sample holds a few counts of this clonotype. The chain recombines TRBV5-8 with TRBJ2-7; TRBD2 matches at 12 bases. CDR1 and CDR2 from the germline V gene are SGHTS and YDEGEE. This CDR3 contains 14 residues. V lost 2 bases to trimming and J lost 4 bases; unmatched junction nucleotides: 1. This CDR3 is CASSFTSGRYEQYF. The CDR3 region has the DNA TGTGCCAGCAGCTTTACTAGCGGGAGGTACGAGCAGTACTTC.

This clonotype was recorded a few times. The chain has TRBV14 and TRBJ2-1; D may be TRBD1 or TRBD2 (5 bases each). Germline V gene lookup returns CDR1 SGHDN and CDR2 FVKESK. The CDR3 extends over 14 amino acids. The germline V and J ends were trimmed by 1 base and 2 bases, with 6 bases remaining between them. CDR3: CASSQGGTYNEQFF. The CDR3 DNA reads TGTGCCAGCAGCCAAGGGGGGACCTACAATGAGCAGTTCTTC.

This rearrangement joins TRBV6-1 to TRBJ2-2; a weak D match, TRBD2 (5 bases). Germline V gives CDR1 MNHNS, CDR2 SASEGT. The CDR3 is 15 residues long. Deletions cut 6 bases from V and 2 bases from J, with 13 bases between. CDR3 loop: CASRRPDFNTGELFF. CDR3 DNA sequence: TGTGCCAGCAGGCGTCCGGACTTTAACACCGGGGAGCTGTTTTTT.

This clonotype was seen ten or more times. J is TRBJ2-1 and V is TRBV7-2, with TRBD2 matching 9 bases. Germline values: CDR1 SGHTA, CDR2 FQGNSA. Germline trimming cut 3 bases from V and 8 bases from J; bases unmatched to any gene: 11. The CDR3 runs 16 residues. CDR3 in amino acids: CASSLAKLAGVDEQFF. CDR3 sequence (DNA): TGTGCCAGCAGCTTGGCCAAGTTAGCGGGAGTCGATGAGCAGTTCTTC.

This clonotype was picked up many times. The V and J genes are TRBV9 and TRBJ2-7, with 9 bases aligning to TRBD2. V was pared by 4 bases and J by 3 bases, with 17 bases of the junction left unmatched. The CDR3 contains 18 residues. CDR1 is SGDLS and CDR2 is YYNGEE in the germline V gene. The CDR3 sequence: CASSPTSPSSGVDYEQYF. In DNA form, the CDR3 reads TGTGCCAGCAGCCCCACCTCTCCTTCTAGCGGGGTTGACTACGAGCAGTACTTC. The whole variable domain, remainder taken from reference TRBV9 and TRBJ2-7, is DSGVTQTPKHLITATGQRVTLRCSPRSGDLSVYWYQQSLDQGLQFLIQYYNGEERAKGNILERFSAQQFPDLHSELNLSSLELGDSALYFCASSPTSPSSGVDYEQYFGPGTRLTVT.

This clonotype was detected ten times or more. The V call is TRBV20-1, the J call TRBJ2-7, with 7 bases identical to TRBD2. V was pared by 0 bases and J by 3 bases, with 8 bases of the junction left unmatched. The CDR3 runs to 15 residues. Germline CDR1 DFQATT, CDR2 SNEGSKA (reference sequence). CDR3 nucleotides: TGCAGTGCTAGAGATTCGCCTAGCGGAGTCTACGAGCAGTACTTC. Translation gives CSARDSPSGVYEQYF.

V and J are TRBV19 and TRBJ2-7; maybe TRBD1 (6 bases). V was clipped by 9 bases and J by 1 base, with 25 bases between them. The germline V gene has CDR1 LNHDA and CDR2 SQIVND (reference sequence). CDR3 length: 17 amino acids. CDR3 coding DNA: TGTGCCAGCTCACAGGGACCCGGATACTACGGTTCCTACGAGCAGTACTTC. Translated: CASSQGPGYYGSYEQYF. The full variable domain, in which reference TRBV19 and TRBJ2-7 provide the parts outside the CDR3, is DGGITQSPKYLFRKEGQNVTLSCEQNLNHDAMYWYRQDPGQGLRLIYYSQIVNDFQKGDIAEGYSVSREKKESFPLTVTSAQKNPTAFYLCASSQGPGYYGSYEQYFGPGTRLTVT.

The rearrangement uses TRBV20-1 and TRBJ2-1; the D gene is possibly TRBD2 (6 bases). CDR3 length: 15 residues. CDR1 is DFQATT, CDR2 SNEGSKA, per germline (reference sequence). Trimming took off 3 bases at V and 3 bases at J, with 15 bases between the two ends. CDR3 in amino acids: CSASIFGSNYNEQFF. The CDR3 DNA is TGCAGTGCTAGTATCTTCGGGAGTAACTACAATGAGCAGTTCTTC.

The CDR3 DNA reads TGTGCCAGCAGCAGTACAGGGACATATGGCTACACCTTC. This encodes CASSSTGTYGYTF. V usage is TRBV28 and J usage is TRBJ1-2; D perhaps matches TRBD1 (6 bases). CDR1 and CDR2 from the germline V gene are MDHEN and SYDVKM. Trimming left V 6 bases short and J 5 bases short, with 13 bases between. This CDR3 is built from 13 residues.

This clonotype appeared a few times. DNA of the CDR3: TGTGCCTGGAGCGTCCTAGCGGGATGGGGGAATGAGCAGTTCTTC. This sequence encodes CAWSVLAGWGNEQFF. The V gene is TRBV30, the J gene TRBJ2-1; the match to TRBD2 covers 9 bases. Germline trimming cut 3 bases from V and 7 bases from J; bases unmatched to any gene: 10. Germline V lookup: CDR1 GTSNPN, CDR2 SVGIG (reference sequence). This CDR3 comprises 15 residues.

This clonotype was counted between two and nine times. The gene calls are TRBV7-9 and TRBJ2-1; D tentatively fits TRBD1 or TRBD2 (5 bases each). The CDR3 sequence is 15 residues long. Per the germline V gene, CDR1 is SEHNR and CDR2 is FQNEAQ (reference sequence). Trimming took off 1 base at V and 5 bases at J, with 12 bases between the two ends. The CDR3 coding sequence is TGTGCCAGCAGCTTAGAAGGGACCCTTAACAATGAGCAGTTCTTC. As protein: CASSLEGTLNNEQFF. The full variable domain, in which reference TRBV7-9 and TRBJ2-1 provide the parts outside the CDR3, is DTGVSQNPRHKITKRGQNVTFRCDPISEHNRLYWYRQTLGQGPEFLTYFQNEAQLEKSRLLSDRFSAERPKGSFSTLEIQRTEQGDSAMYLCASSLEGTLNNEQFFGPGTRLTVL.